The clone carrying this T cell receptor beta chain was seen only once. Its antigen is not identified. The CDR3 totals 16 residues. The germline V gene has CDR1 MDHEN and CDR2 SYDVKM. The J segment lost 4 bases and the V segment lost 3 bases, leaving 10 bases of the junction unmatched. This sample was included in a study of memory CD4+ T cells and cytomegalovirus serostatus. The study, taken as a whole, reports: Suggested: most of the CMV-linked TCR signature lies in CD4+ memory cells. Median bootstrapped AUC for CMV status was just under 0.97 originally, roughly 0.92 US-trained. Each of fewer than 80 CMV-associated TCRbeta sequences occurred in one to five individuals.

Repertoires were generated with immunoSEQ multiplex PCR, while TCRdb's copy carries only in-frame clones and drops some. The sample has under 45,000 clones, less than 80% seen once. Single viable CD3+CD4+CD8-CD45RO+ cells were sorted as the memory CD4+ T cells. Serostatus was set by detecting CMV pp150, pp28, p38, p52 IgG. The sequenced material came from memory CD4+ T cells from blood. This clonotype was obtained from an adult in good health and CMV-seronegative. The gene calls are TRBV28 and TRBJ2-5; TRBD1 aligns across 8 bases. The CDR3 protein is CASSLMGRGQRETQYF. In DNA form, the CDR3 reads TGTGCCAGCAGTTTGATGGGCAGGGGGCAGCGAGAGACCCAGTACTTC.